These 2 T cell receptor beta chains originate from one sample sequenced in a study of blood T cell repertoires in COVID-19. The table came from immunoSEQ multiplex PCR; TCRdb's copy has only in-frame clones and leaves some out. Among tens of thousands of clones listed, just over 90% were seen once. The sequencing input was peripheral blood. The origin of the receptors is a woman in her thirties or forties with active COVID-19.

V is TRBV13 and J is TRBJ2-5, with 9 bases identical to TRBD2. The CDR3 consists of 16 residues. V shed 8 bases, J shed 5 bases, and the junction held 15 bases outside the gene matches. The germline V gene has CDR1 PRHDT and CDR2 FYEKMQ (reference sequence). The DNA for the CDR3 is TGTGCCAGCCAGGCTAGCGGGGTTCTCCTGGGGGAGACCCAGTACTTC. Its translation is CASQASGVLLGETQYF. Full variable domain (rest looked up from reference TRBV13 and TRBJ2-5): AAGVIQSPRHLIKEKRETATLKCYPIPRHDTVYWYQQGPGQDPQFLISFYEKMQSDKGSIPDRFSAQQFSDYHSELNMSSLELGDSALYFCASQASGVLLGETQYFGPGTRLLVL.

In DNA, the CDR3 is TGTGCCAGCAGGCCCGGCGGAGGCACTGAAGCTTTCTTT. It codes for CASRPGGGTEAFF. The chain has TRBV3-1 (or the pseudogene TRBV3-2) and TRBJ1-1; D uncertain. V lost 6 bases to trimming and J lost 4 bases, with 12 bases between them. Germline CDR1 is LGHDT and CDR2 is YNNKEL (reference sequence). The CDR3 is 13 residues long.